Shown below are 13 T cell receptor beta chains from a single sample sequenced in a study of tumor and adjacent non-tumor tissue in lung cancer. TCRbeta libraries were built with three rounds of nested PCR, modified from ARM-PCR. TCRdb redid the calling of the multiplex PCR reads with MiXCR, one entry per CDR3 protein. The table includes about 93,000 distinct CDR3 sequences, approximately 70% detected once. RNA was extracted from bulk tissue without any cell sorting. Sequencing was carried out using lung tumor tissue. The receptor source for this set is a man aged 60 to 69 with non-small cell lung cancer.

This clonotype was counted at least ten times. The junction does not match germline at one end; this may be a read error. The chain is built from TRBV12-3 or TRBV12-4 and TRBJ2-7; tentatively, D is TRBD2 (5 bases). The CDR3 has 15 residues. The CDR3 region is CANSLPPPGTYEQYF. The CDR3 nucleotides are TGTGCCAACAGTTTACCCCCCCCGGGAACCTACGAGCAGTACTTC.

There are many counts of this clonotype. The chain joins TRBV11-2 to TRBJ1-2, with D hard to call. The CDR3 runs to 15 residues. V shed 5 bases and J shed 5 bases, with 18 bases lying between them. Germline V gives CDR1 SGHAT, CDR2 FQNNGV. The CDR3 is CASSQWADSRYGYTF. Here the CDR3 DNA reads TGTGCCAGCAGCCAGTGGGCCGACTCACGGTATGGCTACACCTTC.

Notes on this clonotype: At one of its ends the junction is not consistent with the germline gene, which may arise from a read error. V and J are TRBV13 and TRBJ2-3, with 7 nucleotides matching TRBD1. From germline, CDR1 is PRHDT and CDR2 FYEKMQ (reference sequence). CDR3 length equals 15 residues. In DNA, the CDR3 is TGTGCCAGCAGTAGAGACAGGGAGATATCAGAAACGCAGTATTTT. Translated, it gives CASSRDREISETQYF.

As for this clonotype: A junction end diverges from the germline sequence, so it may reflect a read error. J is TRBJ2-3 and V is TRBV4-3, with D perhaps TRBD1 (5 bases). CDR3 length equals 14 residues. CDR1 is LGHNA and CDR2 is YSLEER in the germline V gene. CDR3 in amino acids: CASSQVGAAYTQYF. CDR3 in DNA: TGCGCCAGCAGTCAAGTAGGGGCCGCGTATACGCAGTATTTT.

About this clonotype itself: This CDR3 is missing its conserved last phenylalanine or tryptophan, likely due to a read error. This chain uses TRBV12-3 or TRBV12-4 with TRBJ2-7; tentative D call: TRBD2 (5 bases). The CDR3 sequence is 14 residues long. CDR3 amino acids: CASSLWADGGEQYL. The CDR3 DNA follows: TGCGCCAGCAGTTTATGGGCGGACGGAGGCGAGCAGTACTTA.

Comment on this clonotype: One junction end does not reproduce the germline sequence, and a read error may be involved. DNA of the CDR3: TGCAGCGTTGAAGCAATAGGACAGGGTGCTATCCCCGAGCGGTACTTC. Its translation is CSVEAIGQGAIPERYF. The chain employs TRBV29-1 and TRBJ2-7; 8 nucleotides match TRBD1. The CDR3 covers 16 residues. The germline CDR1 and CDR2 sequences are SQVTM and ANQGSEA.

This clonotype has a count of ten or more. CDR3 coding DNA: TGTGCCAGCAGGGAGGGCATAGGGGATACGCAGTATTTT. It yields the protein CASREGIGDTQYF. The chain carries TRBV7-9 and TRBJ2-3; possible D gene TRBD2, 6 bases. The CDR3 spans 13 residues. From germline, CDR1 is SEHNR and CDR2 FQNEAQ (reference sequence). The germline V and J ends were trimmed by 6 bases and 6 bases, with 13 bases remaining between them.

About this clonotype itself: A single base separates this from a much larger clone, so it may be a read error. The chain links TRBV4-3 to TRBJ2-1; 9 positions match TRBD1. This CDR3 spans 14 amino acids. V was pared by 6 bases and J by 7 bases, with 7 bases of the junction left unmatched. Germline lookup yields CDR1 LGHNA and CDR2 YSLEER. The DNA for the CDR3 is TGCGCCAGCAGACTGACCGGGACAGGGAATGAGCAGTTCTTC. Protein sequence: CASRLTGTGNEQFF.

Note on this clonotype: A read error may explain this, as a much larger clone is one base away. The genes are TRBV12-3 or TRBV12-4 and TRBJ2-7, with D tentatively TRBD1 or TRBD2 (5 bases each). The CDR3 is 14 residues long. In nucleotides, the CDR3 is TGTGCCTGCAGTTTACTCGCAGGGAGCTACGAGCAGTACTTC. Translation gives CACSLLAGSYEQYF.

On this clonotype itself: A read error may produce the germline difference seen at one junction end. The chain combines TRBV10-3 with TRBJ1-1; possible D gene TRBD1, 5 bases. This CDR3 contains 14 residues. Germline loops: CDR1 ENHRY, CDR2 SYGVKD. CDR3: CPISESGTTAEAFF. For the CDR3, the DNA is TGTCCCATCAGTGAGTCGGGGACGACTGCTGAAGCTTTCTTT.

This clonotype appeared once. At one end the junction does not follow the germline gene, possibly because of a read error. The chain couples TRBV6-2 or TRBV6-3 to TRBJ1-2; the D is unclear. The CDR3 covers 15 residues. CDR1 is MNHEY, CDR2 SVGEGT, per germline. CDR3 DNA sequence: TGTGCCTGCAGCTCCCCCAGAGTGTCTAACCATGGCTACACCTTC. Translation gives CACSSPRVSNHGYTF.

The chain combines TRBV29-1 with TRBJ2-5; D possibly corresponds to TRBD1 (5 bases). The CDR3 extends over 13 amino acids. Trimming pared 1 base from V and 5 bases from J, leaving 11 bases between. Germline V gene sequence: CDR1 SQVTM, CDR2 ANQGSEA. The CDR3 protein is CSVEGAGRETQYF. The CDR3 DNA sequence: TGCAGCGTTGAAGGGGCAGGGCGGGAGACCCAGTACTTC.

As for this clonotype: An end of the junction differs from the germline gene, which may be a read error. The chain employs TRBV12-3 or TRBV12-4 and TRBJ2-7; 7 nucleotides align to TRBD2. The CDR3 sequence is 14 residues long. In nucleotides, the CDR3 is TGTACCAGCAGTCAGGCTAGCGGAGCCTACGAGCAGTACTTC. This translates into CTSSQASGAYEQYF.